The rows below give T cell receptor beta chains drawn from one sample of a study of spatial heterogeneity in lung cancer. TCRdb re-called the 5' RACE reads with MiXCR, one entry per CDR3 protein. The profile shows approximately 6,400 distinct CDR3 sequences, around 7.1% of them singletons. This specimen consisted of lung tumor tissue, obtained at surgery. The receptors originated from a male donor with early-stage non-small cell lung cancer. Both conserved end residues are part of each CDR3. Each record gives: D gene, V gene, J gene, clone size, CDR3 protein, CDR3 DNA. The D gene is left open where the match is weak. Size tells how often a clone was seen (once, few, many) or the class of an expanded clone, and some rows leave it out.

TRBD2	TRBV27	TRBJ2-7	many	CASSLRTSGRQEQYF	TGTGCCAGCAGTCTCAGGACTAGCGGGAGGCAAGAGCAGTACTTC
-	TRBV5-1	TRBJ2-5	many	CASSLVEGGGSQYF	TGCGCCAGCAGCTTGGTGGAGGGAGGAGGGTCCCAGTACTTC
TRBD2	TRBV10-3	TRBJ2-7	many	CASARLAGGSIEQYF	TGTGCCAGCGCCCGACTAGCGGGGGGGTCCATCGAGCAGTACTTC
TRBD1	TRBV7-6	TRBJ1-6	many	CASSQRDRDLDSPLHF	TGTGCCAGCAGCCAGCGGGACAGGGATCTCGATTCACCCCTCCACTTT
TRBD1	TRBV18	TRBJ1-5	many	CASSRGQGADQPQHF	TGTGCCAGCTCACGGGGACAGGGCGCTGATCAGCCCCAGCATTTT
-	TRBV6-5	TRBJ1-1	many	CASTRGGHPTEAFF	TGTGCCAGCACCAGGGGAGGGCATCCCACTGAAGCTTTCTTT
-	TRBV2	TRBJ1-6	many	CASGVGSYNSPLHF	TGTGCCAGTGGGGTTGGGTCCTATAATTCACCCCTCCACTTT
-	TRBV21-1	TRBJ2-7	many	CASNERGNTYEQYF	TGTGCCAGCAACGAAAGGGGGAACACCTACGAGCAGTACTTC
-	TRBV30	TRBJ2-7	medium-sized	CAWSRGVPLYEQYF	TGTGCCTGGAGCCGAGGGGTGCCCCTATACGAGCAGTACTTC
-	TRBV20-1	TRBJ2-7	many	CSARDYQGSYEQYF	TGCAGTGCTAGAGACTACCAGGGGTCCTACGAGCAGTACTTC
-	TRBV7-9	TRBJ1-5	medium-sized	CASSLGGFSQPQHF	TGTGCCAGCAGCTTAGGGGGATTCAGTCAGCCCCAGCATTTT
-	TRBV30	TRBJ2-3	medium-sized	CAWMAGSTDTQYF	TGTGCCTGGATGGCAGGGAGCACAGATACGCAGTATTTT
-	TRBV2	TRBJ2-4	many	CASSDPPWGSYTTGEAKNIQYF	TGTGCCAGCAGTGATCCCCCCTGGGGCAGTTACACCACCGGTGAAGCCAAAAACATTCAGTACTTC
-	TRBV25-1	TRBJ2-3	many	CASSEYGGRGDTQYF	TGTGCCAGCAGTGAATATGGGGGGCGCGGAGATACGCAGTATTTT
TRBD1	TRBV4-2	TRBJ1-1	many	CASSQDSRYGQGTGDTEAFF	TGTGCCAGCAGCCAAGATAGTAGGTATGGACAGGGCACGGGGGACACTGAAGCTTTCTTT
-	TRBV7-2	TRBJ2-2	many	CASSSSNTGELFF	TGTGCCAGCAGCTCCTCGAACACCGGGGAGCTGTTTTTT
-	TRBV2	TRBJ2-6	medium-sized	CASSEGRAGANVLTF	TGTGCCAGCAGTGAAGGGAGGGCTGGGGCCAACGTCCTGACTTTC
TRBD1	TRBV11-2	TRBJ2-7	many	CASSPRTGGLDEQYF	TGTGCCAGCAGCCCCCGGACAGGGGGACTGGACGAGCAGTACTTC
-	TRBV20-1	TRBJ1-1	medium-sized	CSARGDLGAFF	TGCAGTGCTAGGGGCGACCTGGGAGCTTTCTTT
-	TRBV5-6	TRBJ1-3	many	CASSFQTFSGNTIYF	TGTGCCAGCAGCTTCCAGACCTTCTCTGGAAACACCATATATTTT
-	TRBV7-9	TRBJ2-5	medium-sized	CASSSQWVKETQYF	TGTGCCAGCAGCTCCCAGTGGGTGAAAGAGACCCAGTACTTC
-	TRBV5-1	TRBJ2-4	many	CASSAQGSKNIQYF	TGCGCCAGCAGCGCCCAGGGCTCCAAAAACATTCAGTACTTC
TRBD2	TRBV29-1	TRBJ2-3	many	CSTPTSGRRGETDTQYF	TGCAGCACACCGACTAGCGGGAGGAGGGGGGAGACAGATACGCAGTATTTT
-	TRBV20-1	TRBJ2-5	many	CSARRGAEETQYF	TGCAGTGCTAGGAGGGGGGCGGAAGAGACCCAGTACTTC
-	TRBV14	TRBJ2-1	many	CASSRQSYNEQFF	TGTGCCAGCAGCCGACAGTCTTACAATGAGCAGTTCTTC
-	TRBV3-1	TRBJ1-2	few	CASSQTGGAIYGYTF	TGTGCCAGCAGCCAAACCGGGGGCGCAATCTATGGCTACACCTTC
-	TRBV30	TRBJ1-2	many	CAWNQGTYTF	TGTGCCTGGAACCAGGGGACCTACACCTTC
-	TRBV29-1	TRBJ2-5	many	CSVSGGRGRNQETQYF	TGCAGCGTTTCAGGGGGGAGGGGGCGCAACCAAGAGACCCAGTACTTC
TRBD1	TRBV28	TRBJ2-2	many	CASSLRGGAAGELFF	TGTGCCAGCAGTTTAAGAGGGGGCGCGGCCGGGGAGCTGTTTTTT
TRBD2	TRBV19	TRBJ2-3	many	CASSISLRVAGAADTQYF	TGTGCCAGTAGTATATCCCTCAGGGTAGCGGGAGCGGCAGATACGCAGTATTTT
TRBD2	TRBV4-2	TRBJ2-3	medium-sized	CASSRRRGALGDTQYF	TGTGCCAGCAGCCGGAGGCGGGGGGCCCTGGGGGATACGCAGTATTTT
-	TRBV9	TRBJ1-6	-	CASSLHDSFYSPLHF	TGTGCCAGCAGCTTACATGATTCCTTTTATTCACCCCTCCACTTT
TRBD1	TRBV29-1	TRBJ1-1	medium-sized	CSVVTGMNTEAFF	TGCAGCGTGGTGACAGGGATGAACACTGAAGCTTTCTTT
-	TRBV15	TRBJ2-7	medium-sized	CATSSASAYEQYF	TGTGCCACCAGCAGCGCCTCTGCCTACGAGCAGTACTTC
-	TRBV18	TRBJ2-3	-	CASSSIARENTQYF	TGTGCCAGCTCATCAATCGCCAGGGAAAATACGCAGTATTTT
TRBD1	TRBV5-1	TRBJ2-7	medium-sized	CASTPGTEVSYEQYF	TGCGCCAGCACCCCCGGGACAGAGGTCTCCTACGAGCAGTACTTC
-	TRBV12-3/TRBV12-4	TRBJ2-7	many	CASSLGTYSYEQYF	TGTGCCAGCAGTTTAGGCACTTACTCCTACGAGCAGTACTTC
-	TRBV4-3	TRBJ1-2	medium-sized	CASSQDLGRNYGYTF	TGCGCCAGCAGCCAAGATCTCGGCCGGAACTATGGCTACACCTTC
-	TRBV11-2	TRBJ1-3	-	CAGALVASGNTIYF	TGTGCCGGCGCCCTAGTAGCCTCTGGAAACACCATATATTTT
-	TRBV30	TRBJ2-3	medium-sized	CAWGWGAGDTQYF	TGTGCCTGGGGTTGGGGGGCCGGAGATACGCAGTATTTT
-	TRBV20-1	TRBJ1-3	-	CSARDPSGSSGNTIYF	TGCAGTGCTAGAGATCCCAGCGGAAGCTCTGGAAACACCATATATTTT
-	TRBV20-1	TRBJ2-2	many	CSAPGVTGELFF	TGCAGTGCTCCAGGGGTTACCGGGGAGCTGTTTTTT
-	TRBV12-3/TRBV12-4	TRBJ2-2	medium-sized	CASSPPMDTGELFF	TGTGCCAGCAGCCCACCCATGGACACCGGGGAGCTGTTTTTT
TRBD1	TRBV20-1	TRBJ2-7	medium-sized	CSARGLQGDPYEQYF	TGCAGTGCTAGAGGACTACAGGGGGACCCCTACGAGCAGTACTTC
TRBD2	TRBV29-1	TRBJ2-7	medium-sized	CSVETSGSTYEQYF	TGCAGCGTCGAGACTAGCGGGAGTACCTACGAGCAGTACTTC
-	TRBV7-9	TRBJ2-2	many	CASSSQWGFVELFF	TGTGCCAGCAGCTCACAATGGGGTTTTGTGGAGCTGTTTTTT
TRBD2	TRBV6-2/TRBV6-3	TRBJ2-7	many	CASSHGTSGAEQYF	TGTGCCAGCAGTCACGGGACTAGCGGGGCCGAGCAGTACTTC
-	TRBV19	TRBJ2-3	many	CASSIGGGTQYF	TGTGCCAGTAGTATCGGGGGAGGTACGCAGTATTTT
-	TRBV28	TRBJ2-3	many	CAIGLLTPDF	TGTGCCATCGGACTACTGACGCCGGATTTT
TRBD2	TRBV12-3/TRBV12-4	TRBJ2-5	many	CASSYRTSGRAETQYF	TGTGCCAGCAGTTATCGGACTAGCGGGAGGGCGGAGACCCAGTACTTC
-	TRBV10-3	TRBJ2-1	many	CAISESRVANEQFF	TGTGCCATCAGTGAGTCTAGGGTAGCCAATGAGCAGTTCTTC
-	TRBV7-9	TRBJ1-3	medium-sized	CASSLSGRDIFSGNTIYF	TGTGCCAGCAGCTTATCGGGCAGAGATATTTTCTCTGGAAACACCATATATTTT
TRBD1	TRBV12-3/TRBV12-4	TRBJ2-2	medium-sized	CASTRDRANTGELFF	TGTGCCAGCACCAGGGACAGGGCGAACACCGGGGAGCTGTTTTTT
-	TRBV4-3	TRBJ2-5	-	CASSQARGETQYF	TGCGCCAGCAGCCAAGCAAGGGGCGAGACCCAGTACTTC
-	TRBV28	TRBJ1-6	many	CASRAGVNSPLHF	TGTGCCAGCAGGGCAGGGGTTAACTCACCCCTCCACTTT
-	TRBV2	TRBJ1-5	medium-sized	CASRGPGTGNQPQHF	TGTGCCAGCAGGGGCCCAGGGACGGGAAATCAGCCCCAGCATTTT
TRBD1	TRBV5-5	TRBJ1-5	-	CASSLLPGQGNQPQHF	TGTGCCAGCAGCTTGTTACCGGGACAGGGCAATCAGCCCCAGCATTTT
TRBD2	TRBV27	TRBJ2-2	many	CASSQGLAPGLGELFF	TGTGCCAGCAGTCAAGGACTAGCCCCGGGGCTCGGGGAGCTGTTTTTT
-	TRBV11-2	TRBJ1-1	medium-sized	CASSLDQLNTEAFF	TGTGCCAGCAGCTTAGACCAGTTGAACACTGAAGCTTTCTTT
-	TRBV7-9	TRBJ2-7	many	CASGVDTWPFEQYF	TGTGCCAGCGGCGTAGACACCTGGCCGTTCGAGCAGTACTTC